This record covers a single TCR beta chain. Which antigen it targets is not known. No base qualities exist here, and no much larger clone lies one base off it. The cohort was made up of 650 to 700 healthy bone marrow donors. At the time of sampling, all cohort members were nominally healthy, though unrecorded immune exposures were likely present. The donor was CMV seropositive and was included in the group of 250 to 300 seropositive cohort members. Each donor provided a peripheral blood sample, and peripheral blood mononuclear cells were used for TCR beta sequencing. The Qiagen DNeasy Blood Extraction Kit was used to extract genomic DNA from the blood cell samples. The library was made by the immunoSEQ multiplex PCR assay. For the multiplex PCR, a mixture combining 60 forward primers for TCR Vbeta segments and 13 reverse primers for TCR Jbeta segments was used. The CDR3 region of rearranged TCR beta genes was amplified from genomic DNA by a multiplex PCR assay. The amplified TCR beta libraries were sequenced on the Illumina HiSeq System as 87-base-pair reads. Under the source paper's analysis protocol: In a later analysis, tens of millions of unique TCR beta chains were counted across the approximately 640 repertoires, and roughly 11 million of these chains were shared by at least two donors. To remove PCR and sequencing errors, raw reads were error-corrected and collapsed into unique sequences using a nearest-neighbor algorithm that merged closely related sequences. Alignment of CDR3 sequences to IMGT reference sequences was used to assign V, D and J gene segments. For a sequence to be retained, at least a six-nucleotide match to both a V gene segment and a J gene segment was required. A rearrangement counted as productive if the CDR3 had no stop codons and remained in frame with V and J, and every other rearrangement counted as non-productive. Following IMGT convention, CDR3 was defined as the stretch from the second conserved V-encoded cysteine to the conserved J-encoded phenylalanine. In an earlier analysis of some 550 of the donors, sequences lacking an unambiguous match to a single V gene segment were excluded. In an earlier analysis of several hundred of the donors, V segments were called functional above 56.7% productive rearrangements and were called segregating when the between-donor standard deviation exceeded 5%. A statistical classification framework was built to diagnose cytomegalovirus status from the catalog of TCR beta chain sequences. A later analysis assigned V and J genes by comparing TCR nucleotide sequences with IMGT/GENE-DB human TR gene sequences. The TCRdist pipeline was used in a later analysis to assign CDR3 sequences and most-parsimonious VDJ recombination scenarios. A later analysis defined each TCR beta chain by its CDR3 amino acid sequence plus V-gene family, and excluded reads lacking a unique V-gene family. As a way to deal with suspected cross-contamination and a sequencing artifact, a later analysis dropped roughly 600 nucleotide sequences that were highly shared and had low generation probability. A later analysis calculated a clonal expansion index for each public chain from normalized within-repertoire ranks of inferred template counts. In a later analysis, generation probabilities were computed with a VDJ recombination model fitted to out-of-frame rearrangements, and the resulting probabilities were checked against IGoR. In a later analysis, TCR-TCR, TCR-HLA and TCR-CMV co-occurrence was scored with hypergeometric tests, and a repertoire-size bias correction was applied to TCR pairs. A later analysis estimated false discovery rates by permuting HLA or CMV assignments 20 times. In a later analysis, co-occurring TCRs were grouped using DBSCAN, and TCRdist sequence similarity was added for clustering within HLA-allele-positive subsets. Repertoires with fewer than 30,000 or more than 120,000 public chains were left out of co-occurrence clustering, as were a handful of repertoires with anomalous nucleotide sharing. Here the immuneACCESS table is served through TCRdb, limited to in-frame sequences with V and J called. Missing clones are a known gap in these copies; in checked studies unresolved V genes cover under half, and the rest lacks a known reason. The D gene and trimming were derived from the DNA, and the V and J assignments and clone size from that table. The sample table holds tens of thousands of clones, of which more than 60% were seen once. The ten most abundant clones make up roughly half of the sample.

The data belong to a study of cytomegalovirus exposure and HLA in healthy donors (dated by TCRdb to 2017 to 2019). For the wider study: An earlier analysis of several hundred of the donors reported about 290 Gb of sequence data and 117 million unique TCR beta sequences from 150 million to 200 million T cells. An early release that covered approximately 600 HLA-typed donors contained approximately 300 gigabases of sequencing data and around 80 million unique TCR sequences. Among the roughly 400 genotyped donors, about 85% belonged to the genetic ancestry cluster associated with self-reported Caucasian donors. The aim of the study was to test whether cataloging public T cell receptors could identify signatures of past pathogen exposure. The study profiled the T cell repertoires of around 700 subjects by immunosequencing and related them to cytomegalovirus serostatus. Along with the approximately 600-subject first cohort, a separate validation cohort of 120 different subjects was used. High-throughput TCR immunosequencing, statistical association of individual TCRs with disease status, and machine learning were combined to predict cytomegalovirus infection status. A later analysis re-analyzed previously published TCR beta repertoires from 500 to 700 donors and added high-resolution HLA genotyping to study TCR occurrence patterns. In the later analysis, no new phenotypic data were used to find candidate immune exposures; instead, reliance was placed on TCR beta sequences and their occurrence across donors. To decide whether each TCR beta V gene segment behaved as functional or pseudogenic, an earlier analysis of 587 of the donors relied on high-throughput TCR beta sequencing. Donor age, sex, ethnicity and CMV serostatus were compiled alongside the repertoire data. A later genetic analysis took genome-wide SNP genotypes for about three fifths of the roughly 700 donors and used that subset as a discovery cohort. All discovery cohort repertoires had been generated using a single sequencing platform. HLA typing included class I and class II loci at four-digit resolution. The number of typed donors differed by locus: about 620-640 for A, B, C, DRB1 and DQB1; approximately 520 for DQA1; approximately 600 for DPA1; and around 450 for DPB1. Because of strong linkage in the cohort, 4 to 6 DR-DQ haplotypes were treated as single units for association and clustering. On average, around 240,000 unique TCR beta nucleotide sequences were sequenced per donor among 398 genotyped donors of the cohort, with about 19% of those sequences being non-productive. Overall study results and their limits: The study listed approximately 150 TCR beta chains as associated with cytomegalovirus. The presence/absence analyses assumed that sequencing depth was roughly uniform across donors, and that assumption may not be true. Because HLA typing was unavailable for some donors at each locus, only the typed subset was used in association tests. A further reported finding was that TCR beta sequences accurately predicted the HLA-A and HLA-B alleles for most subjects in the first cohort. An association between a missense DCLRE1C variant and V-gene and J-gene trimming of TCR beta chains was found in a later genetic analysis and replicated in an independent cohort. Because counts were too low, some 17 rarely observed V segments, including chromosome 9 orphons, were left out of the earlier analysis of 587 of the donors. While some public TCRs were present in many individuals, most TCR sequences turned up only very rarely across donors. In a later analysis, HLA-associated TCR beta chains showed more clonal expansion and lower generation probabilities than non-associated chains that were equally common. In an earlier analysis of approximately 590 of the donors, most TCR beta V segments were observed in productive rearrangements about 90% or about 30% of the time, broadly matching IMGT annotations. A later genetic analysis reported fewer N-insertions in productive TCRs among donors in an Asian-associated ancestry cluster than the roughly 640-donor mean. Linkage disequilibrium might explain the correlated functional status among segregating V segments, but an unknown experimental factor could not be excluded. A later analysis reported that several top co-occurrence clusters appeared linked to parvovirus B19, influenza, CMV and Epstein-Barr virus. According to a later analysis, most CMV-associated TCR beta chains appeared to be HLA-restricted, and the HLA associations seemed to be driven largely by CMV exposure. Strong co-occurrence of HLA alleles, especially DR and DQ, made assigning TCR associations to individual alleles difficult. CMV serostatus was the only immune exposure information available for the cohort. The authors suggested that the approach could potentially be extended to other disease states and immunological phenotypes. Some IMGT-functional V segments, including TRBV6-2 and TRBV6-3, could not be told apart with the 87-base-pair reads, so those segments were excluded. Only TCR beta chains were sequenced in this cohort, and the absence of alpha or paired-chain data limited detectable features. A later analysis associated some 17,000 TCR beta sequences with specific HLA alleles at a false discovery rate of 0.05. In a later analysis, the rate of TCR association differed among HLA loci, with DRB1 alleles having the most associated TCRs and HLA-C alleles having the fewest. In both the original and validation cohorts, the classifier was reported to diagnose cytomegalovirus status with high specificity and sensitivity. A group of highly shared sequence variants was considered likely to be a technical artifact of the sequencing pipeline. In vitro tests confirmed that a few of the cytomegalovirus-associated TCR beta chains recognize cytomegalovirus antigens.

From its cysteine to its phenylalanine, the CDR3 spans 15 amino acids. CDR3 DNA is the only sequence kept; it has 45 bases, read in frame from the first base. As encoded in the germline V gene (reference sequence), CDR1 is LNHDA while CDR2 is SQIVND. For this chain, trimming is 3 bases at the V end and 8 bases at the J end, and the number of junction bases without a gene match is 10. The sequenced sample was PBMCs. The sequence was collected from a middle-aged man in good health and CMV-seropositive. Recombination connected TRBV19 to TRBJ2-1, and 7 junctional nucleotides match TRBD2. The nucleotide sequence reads TGTGCCAGTAGTATCTGGGGGGAGGGCCAGGATGAGCAGTTCTTC. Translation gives CASSIWGEGQDEQFF.